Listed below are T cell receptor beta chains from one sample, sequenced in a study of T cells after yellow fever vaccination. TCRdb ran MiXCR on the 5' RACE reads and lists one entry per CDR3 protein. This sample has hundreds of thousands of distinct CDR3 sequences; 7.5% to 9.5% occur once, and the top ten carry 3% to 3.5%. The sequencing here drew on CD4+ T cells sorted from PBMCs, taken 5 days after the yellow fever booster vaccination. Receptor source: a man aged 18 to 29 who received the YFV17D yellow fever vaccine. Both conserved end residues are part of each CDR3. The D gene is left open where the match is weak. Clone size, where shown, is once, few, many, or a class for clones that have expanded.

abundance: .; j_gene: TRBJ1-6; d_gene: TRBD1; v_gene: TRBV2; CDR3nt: TGTGCCAGCAGGGGGGCGGGACAGGGACGTTCACCCCTCCACTTT; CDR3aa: CASRGAGQGRSPLHF
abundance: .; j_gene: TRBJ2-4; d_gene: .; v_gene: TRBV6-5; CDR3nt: TGTGCCAGCAGTTACTCCCAGGAAAACATTCAGTACTTC; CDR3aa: CASSYSQENIQYF
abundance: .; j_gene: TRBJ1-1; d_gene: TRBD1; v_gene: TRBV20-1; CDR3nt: TGCAGTGCTAGAGTCGGACAGGCGAACACTGAAGCTTTCTTT; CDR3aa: CSARVGQANTEAFF
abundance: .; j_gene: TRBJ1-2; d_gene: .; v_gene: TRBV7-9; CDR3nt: TGTGCCAGCAGCTTTGAAACAGCTAAATATAACTATGGCTACACCTTC; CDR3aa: CASSFETAKYNYGYTF
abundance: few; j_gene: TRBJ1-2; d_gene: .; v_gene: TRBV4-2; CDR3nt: TGTGCCAGCAGCCAAGAGAGCGTCCGTTCAACTAACTATGGCTACACCTTC; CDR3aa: CASSQESVRSTNYGYTF
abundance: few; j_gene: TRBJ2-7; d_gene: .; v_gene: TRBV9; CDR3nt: TGTGCCAGCAGCGTAGCAGGGACCTACGAGCAGTACTTC; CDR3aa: CASSVAGTYEQYF
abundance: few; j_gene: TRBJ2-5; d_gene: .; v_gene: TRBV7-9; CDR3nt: TGTGCCAGCAGCTTAGTGACAAGAGCCAAATTC; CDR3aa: CASSLVTRAKF
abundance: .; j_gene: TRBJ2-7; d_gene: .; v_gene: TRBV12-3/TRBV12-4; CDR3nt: TGTGCCAGCAGTATTGACGGTAGGCTCTACGAGCAGTACTTC; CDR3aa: CASSIDGRLYEQYF
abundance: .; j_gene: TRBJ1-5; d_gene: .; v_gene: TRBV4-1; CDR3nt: TGCGCCAGCAGCCCGGCCAGGGGTAATCAGCCCCAGCATTTT; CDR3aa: CASSPARGNQPQHF
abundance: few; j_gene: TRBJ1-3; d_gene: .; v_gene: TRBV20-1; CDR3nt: TGCAGTGCTAGCCCCCGGGGCACTGGAAACACCATATATTTT; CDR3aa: CSASPRGTGNTIYF
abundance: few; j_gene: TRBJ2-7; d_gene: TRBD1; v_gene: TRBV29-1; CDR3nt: TGCAGCGTTGAAAAGACAGGGGAGTCCTACGAGCAGTACTTC; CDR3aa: CSVEKTGESYEQYF
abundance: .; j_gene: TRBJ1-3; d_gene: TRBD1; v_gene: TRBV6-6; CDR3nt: TGTGCCAGCAGGCCGACAGGGCTTAATGGAAACACCATATATTTT; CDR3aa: CASRPTGLNGNTIYF
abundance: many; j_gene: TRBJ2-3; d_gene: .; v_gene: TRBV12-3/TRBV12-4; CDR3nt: TGTGCCAGCAGTTTAGGACAGCCGACAGATACGCAGTATTTT; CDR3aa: CASSLGQPTDTQYF
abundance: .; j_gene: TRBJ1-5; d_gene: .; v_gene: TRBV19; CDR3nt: TGTGCCAGTAGCCCCCAGTGGAATAGCAATCAGCCCCAGCATTTT; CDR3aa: CASSPQWNSNQPQHF
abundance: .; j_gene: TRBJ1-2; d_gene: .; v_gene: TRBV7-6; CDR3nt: TGTGCCAGCAGCGCGCAGGTCGGGGGAGTTGCTGGCTACACCTTC; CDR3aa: CASSAQVGGVAGYTF